The sample holds one count of the clone carrying this T cell receptor (beta chain). What it binds is unknown. This specimen comes from a study of cytotoxic CD8 clonotypes in ibrutinib-treated CLL. Overall study results and limits: While tracking circulating CD8+ T-cell counts, baseline clonality exceeded that of age-matched healthy donors.

With sequencing, the targeted depth ranged from 1 in 200,000 to 1 in 1 million T cells. Produced via immunoSEQ multiplex PCR; TCRdb's table is partial and in-frame only. Here the sample spans around 150,000 clones, around 81% being singletons. This CDR3 is 13 amino acids long. Germline values: CDR1 MNHEY, CDR2 SVGAGI. Between the trimmed V and J ends, which lost 2 bases and 0 bases, there was a span of 4 bases. This sample comprised PBMCs, obtained after 36 months of ibrutinib treatment. This TCR came from a human donor with chronic lymphocytic leukemia. This chain joins TRBV6-5 and TRBJ1-1; D gene uncertain. CDR3 nucleotide sequence: TGTGCCAGCAGTTACGCGGTGAACACTGAAGCTTTCTTT. Amino acid sequence: CASSYAVNTEAFF.